This T cell receptor (beta chain) was observed in a study of response to subunit inactivated influenza vaccine. Germline trimming cut 4 bases from V and 4 bases from J; bases unmatched to any gene: 4. This CDR3 contains 13 residues. CDR1 and CDR2 (germline): SQVTM, ANQGSEA. TCRdb re-called the RT-PCR reads with MiXCR, one entry per CDR3 protein. The sample has about 520,000 distinct CDR3 sequences, roughly 7.9% seen once. Findings of the study overall: With each seasonal influenza vaccination, the authors suggested, few new T cells are recruited.

This clonotype was found a few times. Its antigen is undetermined. The rearrangement joins TRBV29-1 to TRBJ2-7; 10 nucleotides agree with TRBD1. This TCR was sampled from a man aged 45-69 years who received an inactivated influenza vaccine. The specimen comprised PBMCs from blood, sampled around 25 months after vaccination. The CDR3 protein is CSVAPGQGYEQYF. The CDR3 coding sequence is TGCAGCGTTGCACCGGGACAGGGGTACGAGCAGTACTTC.